This note documents a single T cell receptor (beta chain) sequence. Germline lookup yields CDR1 SGHVS and CDR2 FQNEAQ. V dropped 5 bases and J dropped 10 bases, with 23 bases sitting between them. CDR3 length: 15 residues. The data are from a study of blood T cell repertoires in COVID-19. For the study at large: Acute and convalescent COVID-19 samples came from the United States, Italy and Spain.

The authors' processing: Reference gene primer amplification yielded estimated nucleated cell counts. Method: immunoSEQ multiplex PCR; TCRdb's copy keeps in-frame clones and lacks some. V and J calls and clone size are copied from that table; D and trimming were computed from the DNA. The sample contains 100,000 to 120,000 clones, about four fifths of which appear only once. This clonotype was sampled from a woman in her fifties or sixties with acute or convalescent COVID-19. Material: peripheral blood. V and J are TRBV7-8 and TRBJ1-1; D unresolved. The CDR3 region has the DNA TGTGCCAGCAGCGCTATTCGGGTAGGCGTTGAATTAGCTTTCTTT. The encoded protein is CASSAIRVGVELAFF.